Each of the 23 T cell receptor beta chains below was sequenced from the same sample in a study of shared T cell receptors in the human thymus (dated by TCRdb to the early 2020s). The library was generated by the immunoSEQ multiplex PCR assay. In TCRdb, the immuneACCESS table is reduced to in-frame sequences with V and J assigned. These tables do not hold every clone; where another copy was compared, an unresolved V gene accounts for under half, and the others remain unexplained. In this sample the table shows 550,000 to 800,000 clones, 70% to 90% of which occur a single time. In total, the top ten clones hold under 0.012% of the sample. These same data were also listed under a study on human thymus T cells.

Material for sequencing was thymocytes. All receptors come from a girl less than two years old with a congenital heart defect. Donor details come from another sample of the same person, matched by shared clones.

The chain has TRBV5-1 and TRBJ2-6; no firm D call. V was cut by 0 bases and J by 2 bases, with 6 bases left in between. Looked up from germline, CDR1 is SGHRS and CDR2 is YFSETQ. This CDR3 is built from 15 residues. The CDR3 region has the DNA TGCGCCAGCAGCTTGGGTTTAGCTGGGGCCAACGTCCTGACTTTC. It codes for CASSLGLAGANVLTF.

This chain uses TRBV25-1 with TRBJ2-2; 7 nucleotides agree with TRBD2. V shed 5 bases, J shed 1 base, and the junction held 4 bases outside the gene matches. This CDR3 is built from 15 residues. Germline V gives CDR1 MGHDK, CDR2 SYGVNS. DNA of the CDR3: TGTGCCAGCAGTTGCCAGCGGGGGAACACCGGGGAGCTGTTTTTT. This gives the protein CASSCQRGNTGELFF.

The chain joins TRBV18 to TRBJ2-7; D gene ambiguous. V was cut by 2 bases and J by 2 bases, with 16 bases left in between. CDR1 and CDR2 (germline): KGHSH, LQKENI. There are 16 residues in the CDR3. The CDR3 sequence is CASSPSLVAVTYEQYF. CDR3 nucleotide sequence: TGTGCCAGCTCACCAAGTCTTGTGGCTGTTACCTACGAGCAGTACTTC.

This clone came up once. The gene calls are TRBV5-6 and TRBJ1-1, with D possibly being TRBD1 (5 bases). The CDR3 is 14 residues long. Germline V gene data show CDR1 as SGHDT and CDR2 as YYEEEE. V was shortened by 2 bases and J by 3 bases, with 11 bases between the two germline ends. The CDR3 sequence: CASSFGGEDTEAFF. Here the CDR3 DNA reads TGTGCCAGCAGCTTCGGGGGAGAGGACACTGAAGCTTTCTTT.

The rearrangement joins TRBV5-1 to TRBJ1-4; TRBD1 agrees at 7 bases. CDR3 length: 20 amino acids. The V segment lost 1 base and the J segment 1 base; nucleotides outside the gene matches: 16. The germline gives CDR1 SGHRS, CDR2 YFSETQ. CDR3 protein: CASSLRVVVGGALTNEKLFF. In nucleotides, the CDR3 is TGCGCCAGCAGCTTGAGGGTTGTGGTAGGGGGCGCGTTAACTAATGAAAAACTGTTTTTT.

The genes are TRBV7-8 and TRBJ2-2; perhaps TRBD1 as D (6 bases). There are 17 residues in the CDR3. CDR1 and CDR2 from the germline V gene are SGHVS and FQNEAQ. V was shortened by 3 bases and J by 2 bases, with 16 bases between the two germline ends. The CDR3 loop reads CASSFQGFESNTGELFF. CDR3 nucleotides: TGTGCCAGCAGCTTTCAGGGGTTTGAATCCAACACCGGGGAGCTGTTTTTT. Looking up the rest from reference TRBV7-8 and TRBJ2-2 gives the full variable domain: GAGVSQSPRYKVAKRGQDVALRCDPISGHVSLFWYQQALGQGPEFLTYFQNEAQLDKSGLPSDRFFAERPEGSVSTLKIQRTQQEDSAVYLCASSFQGFESNTGELFFGEGSRLTVL.

This clone has just one count. The V and J genes are TRBV15 and TRBJ2-5, with TRBD1 as a possible D gene (5 bases). The CDR3 sequence is 13 residues long. Germline V gives CDR1 LNHNV, CDR2 YYDKDF (reference sequence). Trimming removed 3 bases from V and 5 bases from J, with 10 bases in between. The CDR3 loop reads CATSSRARETQYF. In DNA, the CDR3 is TGTGCCACCAGCAGCAGGGCTCGGGAGACCCAGTACTTC.

V and J are TRBV5-1 and TRBJ2-1, with D perhaps matching TRBD1 (6 bases). The V gene lost 4 bases and the J gene lost 8 bases, with 19 bases spanning the gap. This CDR3 has 15 amino acids. Germline lookup yields CDR1 SGHRS and CDR2 YFSETQ. The CDR3 region has the DNA TGCGCCAGCAGCCTCCAACACTGGACAGTTCATGAGCAGTTCTTC. It specifies CASSLQHWTVHEQFF.

The chain links TRBV13 to TRBJ2-1, with 7 bases aligning to TRBD2. The CDR3 has 19 residues. V lost 2 bases and J lost 4; bases outside the gene matches: 17. The germline gives CDR1 PRHDT, CDR2 FYEKMQ (reference sequence). As DNA, the CDR3 is TGTGCCAGCAGCTTAATTCCCCCCCGACCGGGACTACAATACAATGAGCAGTTCTTC. Translating it yields CASSLIPPRPGLQYNEQFF.

The chain carries TRBV12-5 and TRBJ1-3; 7 bases map to TRBD1. CDR3 length: 19 amino acids. Germline V lookup: CDR1 LGHNT, CDR2 FRNRAP. Trimming cost V 1 base and J 0 bases; bases outside gene matches: 12. CDR3 DNA sequence: TGTGCTAGTGGTTTGGACCCCGTACCGGGACAGAGCTCTGGAAACACCATATATTTT. Its translation is CASGLDPVPGQSSGNTIYF.

The chain is built from TRBV6-1 and TRBJ1-5; 12 bases match TRBD1. The CDR3 consists of 15 residues. Germline V gene sequence: CDR1 MNHNS, CDR2 SASEGT. V lost 4 bases, J lost 7 bases, and 5 bases stayed unmatched. This chain's CDR3 is CASSVGTGGLQPQHF. CDR3 bases: TGTGCCAGCAGTGTCGGGACAGGGGGCCTACAGCCCCAGCATTTT.

The V gene is TRBV29-1, the J gene TRBJ1-4; D is unresolved. This CDR3 has 12 residues. V dropped 6 bases and J dropped 0 bases, with 5 bases sitting between them. Per the germline V gene, CDR1 is SQVTM and CDR2 is ANQGSEA. The CDR3: CSVRATNEKLFF. CDR3 DNA: TGCAGCGTAAGAGCAACTAATGAAAAACTGTTTTTT. Full variable domain (rest looked up from reference TRBV29-1 and TRBJ1-4): SAVISQKPSRDICQRGTSLTIQCQVDSQVTMMFWYRQQPGQSLTLIATANQGSEATYESGFVIDKFPISRPNLTFSTLTVSNMSPEDSSIYLCSVRATNEKLFFGSGTQLSVL.

This clone was observed a handful of times. The rearrangement joins TRBV27 to TRBJ2-2; 13 bases map to TRBD2. V lost 8 bases and J lost 4; bases outside the gene matches: 7. Germline CDR1 MNHEY, CDR2 SMNVEV (reference sequence). The CDR3 sequence is 16 residues long. CDR3 protein: CASLPRTSGGTGELFF. The CDR3 nucleotides read TGTGCCAGCTTGCCTCGGACTAGCGGGGGCACCGGGGAGCTGTTTTTT.

The chain has TRBV6-1 and TRBJ1-3; D perhaps matches TRBD1 (6 bases). This CDR3 has 13 residues. Germline lookup yields CDR1 MNHNS and CDR2 SASEGT. Trimming cost V 4 bases and J 8 bases, with 12 bases left between them. In DNA form, the CDR3 reads TGTGCCAGCAGTGGGGGGCCCGCAGACACCATATATTTT. It translates to CASSGGPADTIYF.

CDR3 sequence (DNA): TGCGCCAGCAGCAGGACAAGAACAACTAATGAAAAACTGTTTTTT. Translating it yields CASSRTRTTNEKLFF. The chain employs TRBV5-1 and TRBJ1-4; possibly TRBD1 for D (5 bases). V was shortened by 4 bases and J by 0 bases, with 10 bases between the two germline ends. The CDR3 is 15 residues long. Looked up from germline, CDR1 is SGHRS and CDR2 is YFSETQ.

The rearrangement links TRBV5-1 to TRBJ1-1; D unclear. Per the germline V gene, CDR1 is SGHRS and CDR2 is YFSETQ. The CDR3 loop spans 14 amino acids. V dropped 4 bases and J dropped 3 bases, with 13 bases sitting between them. The CDR3 region has the DNA TGCGCCAGCAGCCGCGAGGGTGGCCACACTGAAGCTTTCTTT. Encoded protein: CASSREGGHTEAFF.

This chain uses TRBV6-1 with TRBJ1-2; D remains ambiguous. Trimming took 4 bases from V and 7 from J, leaving 16 bases between them. Germline loops: CDR1 MNHNS, CDR2 SASEGT. This CDR3 has 14 amino acids. CDR3 loop: CASSAAGVRRGYTF. The CDR3 DNA reads TGTGCCAGCAGTGCGGCCGGGGTCCGACGTGGCTACACCTTC.

The V gene is TRBV6-1, the J gene TRBJ2-3; the D gene is possibly TRBD2 (5 bases). Germline lookup yields CDR1 MNHNS and CDR2 SASEGT. This CDR3 has 14 residues. V dropped 5 bases and J dropped 3 bases, with 12 bases sitting between them. The CDR3 protein is CASSSGGSTDTQYF. Written as DNA, the CDR3 is TGTGCCAGCAGTTCAGGCGGGTCTACAGATACGCAGTATTTT.

This chain joins TRBV30 and TRBJ1-1, with D perhaps matching TRBD1 (6 bases). The germline gives CDR1 GTSNPN, CDR2 SVGIG (reference sequence). The CDR3 extends over 16 amino acids. Trimming stripped 2 bases from V and 0 bases from J, with 16 bases between. The CDR3 DNA reads as TGTGCCTGGAGTATCGGACAGCAGGCCGTGAACACTGAAGCTTTCTTT. It is translated as CAWSIGQQAVNTEAFF.

The V call is TRBV27, the J call TRBJ1-6; TRBD1 matches 10 bases. J was trimmed by 7 bases and V by 5 bases; bases with no gene match: 20. This CDR3 has 20 amino acids. Germline loops: CDR1 MNHEY, CDR2 SMNVEV (reference sequence). The CDR3, as DNA: TGTGCCAGCAGTCAGGGACAGGGGCCTCCCAGGGGCAATAGAAATTCACCCCTCCACTTT. Its protein is CASSQGQGPPRGNRNSPLHF.

This clone was detected only a few times. The rearrangement uses TRBV5-4 and TRBJ1-1, with 8 bases matching TRBD1. The V gene end was trimmed by 4 bases and the J gene end by 3 bases; junction bases not matched to a gene: 8. In germline, CDR1 is SGHNT, CDR2 YYREEE (reference sequence). The CDR3 sequence is 15 residues long. DNA for the CDR3: TGTGCCAGCAGCCTCCTAGGACAGGGAGACACTGAAGCTTTCTTT. This codes for CASSLLGQGDTEAFF.

The chain couples TRBV28 to TRBJ2-3, with D possibly matching TRBD2 (6 bases). The CDR3 totals 14 residues. Between the trimmed V and J ends, which lost 4 bases and 2 bases, there was a span of 10 bases. CDR1 MDHEN and CDR2 SYDVKM come from the germline V gene. In DNA form, the CDR3 reads TGTGCCAGCAGTTCACAGCGGGTCACAGATACGCAGTATTTT. Translating gives CASSSQRVTDTQYF.

The chain recombines TRBV20-1 with TRBJ2-1; no clear D gene. V gave up 5 bases and J gave up 8 bases, with 7 bases separating them. In germline, CDR1 is DFQATT, CDR2 SNEGSKA (reference sequence). This CDR3 region has 10 residues. The CDR3 region has the DNA TGCAGTGCTTCTATGGATGAGCAGTTCTTC. It specifies CSASMDEQFF.